A selection of T cell receptor beta chains follows, all from one sample in a study of blood T cell repertoires in COVID-19. Measured with immunoSEQ multiplex PCR; TCRdb has only the in-frame clones, and not every one. The data contain 300,000 to 350,000 clones, about 91% of them singletons. The sample was PBMCs or T cells enriched from blood (not recorded which). These receptors originate from a woman in her late teens or twenties who had recovered from COVID-19. Both conserved end residues are part of each CDR3. A D gene is named only where the DNA matches it firmly. The listing skips clone size in some rows; elsewhere it reads once, few, many or a size class.

D gene	V gene	clone size	J gene	CDR3 DNA	CDR3 protein
TRBD2	TRBV27	-	TRBJ2-1	TGTGCCAGCAGGCCCGGGACTAGGCAGTACAATGAGCAGTTCTTC	CASRPGTRQYNEQFF
-	TRBV28	-	TRBJ2-1	TGTGCCAGCAGTTTACTGTCCCTAGCGCTGCCTTGGAATGAGCAGTTCTTC	CASSLLSLALPWNEQFF
TRBD2	TRBV7-6	-	TRBJ2-7	TGTGCCAGCAGCTTAGCGGACGGGGGGTTCTACGAGCAGTACTTC	CASSLADGGFYEQYF
TRBD2	TRBV27	once	TRBJ2-7	TGTGCCAGCAGTAATGGGACTAGCGGCTCCTACGAGCAGTACTTC	CASSNGTSGSYEQYF
TRBD1	TRBV3-1/TRBV3-2	-	TRBJ1-1	TGTGCCAGCAGCAGTACAGGGGGGGACACTGAAGCTTTCTTT	CASSSTGGDTEAFF
-	TRBV10-3	-	TRBJ1-5	TGTGCCATCAGTGAGCAGGTAGGTGGACAGCCCCAGCATTTT	CAISEQVGGQPQHF
-	TRBV3-1/TRBV3-2	once	TRBJ2-3	TGTGCCAGCAGCCTAATGAGGGGGAAAGGGCCAGATACGCAGTATTTT	CASSLMRGKGPDTQYF
-	TRBV4-2	-	TRBJ2-5	TGTGCCAGCAGCCAAGTTCGGGTTTCTGGGAGGTCAGAGGAGACCCAGTACTTC	CASSQVRVSGRSEETQYF
TRBD2	TRBV5-1	-	TRBJ2-6	TGCGCCAGCAGCAATGGACTAGGTAACTCTGGGGCCAACGTCCTGACTTTC	CASSNGLGNSGANVLTF
TRBD1	TRBV3-1/TRBV3-2	-	TRBJ1-1	TGTGCCAGCAGCCATGTCACCCGACAGGGGACCCTTATACCTGAAGCTTTCTTT	CASSHVTRQGTLIPEAFF
-	TRBV4-3	-	TRBJ1-2	TGCGCCAGCAGCCAAGAGGGACTCCCTTATGGCTACACCTTC	CASSQEGLPYGYTF
-	TRBV7-9	-	TRBJ2-5	TGTGCCAGCAGCGAGCCCGAGACCCAGTACTTC	CASSEPETQYF
TRBD2	TRBV5-5	-	TRBJ2-2	TGTGCCAGCAGCCGGACTAGTTTCGCCGGGGAGCTGTTTTTT	CASSRTSFAGELFF
TRBD1	TRBV12-3/TRBV12-4	-	TRBJ1-2	TGTGCCAGCAGTCAGGGGGCTGGCTATGGCTACACCTTC	CASSQGAGYGYTF
-	TRBV18	-	TRBJ1-4	TGTGCCAGCTCACCAAGTTCAGGGGAAGAAAAACTGTTTTTT	CASSPSSGEEKLFF
TRBD1	TRBV9	-	TRBJ1-5	TGTGCCAGCGGACAGGTAAATCAGCCCCAGCATTTT	CASGQVNQPQHF
TRBD2	TRBV19	-	TRBJ2-7	TGTGCCAGTAGCTTTAGGACTAGCGGGGGTTTAAAGCAGTACTTC	CASSFRTSGGLKQYF
TRBD1	TRBV18	-	TRBJ1-5	TGTGCCAGCTCGCTTACAGGGGGCTATAATCAGCCCCAGCATTTT	CASSLTGGYNQPQHF
-	TRBV3-1/TRBV3-2	-	TRBJ1-6	TGTGCCAGCAGCCAAGTCGGCAGGGGACACTCACCCCTCCACTTT	CASSQVGRGHSPLHF
-	TRBV6-9	-	TRBJ2-3	TGTGCCAGCAGTTACGCGGGACAGAGCACAGATACGCAGTATTTT	CASSYAGQSTDTQYF
-	TRBV7-2	-	TRBJ1-5	TGTGCCAGCAGCTTATCACTTAGCAATCAGCCCCAGCATTTT	CASSLSLSNQPQHF
TRBD2	TRBV27	once	TRBJ2-1	TGTGCCAGCAGTCTAATAGCGATGAGGAGCGGGAAGGGAAATGAGCAGTTCTTC	CASSLIAMRSGKGNEQFF
TRBD1	TRBV15	-	TRBJ1-5	TGTGCCACCGGACAGGGCGCGGTCCAGCCCCAGCATTTT	CATGQGAVQPQHF
TRBD1	TRBV15	-	TRBJ1-1	TGTGCCACCAGCGGGACAGGGGGCTACACTGAAGCTTTCTTT	CATSGTGGYTEAFF
-	TRBV11-2	-	TRBJ1-1	TGTGCCAGCACCATCACCCGGGGAGGCACTGAAGCTTTCTTT	CASTITRGGTEAFF
TRBD1	TRBV25-1	-	TRBJ2-7	TGTGCCAGCAGTGAATCAACTAGGGACAGATCCGAGCAGTACTTC	CASSESTRDRSEQYF
TRBD2	TRBV29-1	-	TRBJ2-3	TGCAGCGTTGAAGATAGCGGGGGGACAGATACGCAGTATTTT	CSVEDSGGTDTQYF
-	TRBV7-2	-	TRBJ1-1	TGTGCCAGCAGCCTTCACGCCACAGGGACGAACACTGAAGCTTTCTTT	CASSLHATGTNTEAFF
-	TRBV19	-	TRBJ1-2	TGTGCCAGTAGTATAGTAAGGGGATCAAACTATGGCTACACCTTC	CASSIVRGSNYGYTF
TRBD1	TRBV28	-	TRBJ1-2	TGTGCCAGCAGTCCGGGACAGGACTATGGCTACACCTTC	CASSPGQDYGYTF
TRBD1	TRBV9	-	TRBJ1-2	TGTGCCAGCAGCACCGGACAGGGCTATGGCTACACCTTC	CASSTGQGYGYTF
-	TRBV4-2	-	TRBJ2-1	TGTGCCAGCAGCCAAGAAGGAGCGGACCTACTGGGGAATGAGCAGTTCTTC	CASSQEGADLLGNEQFF
-	TRBV12-3/TRBV12-4	-	TRBJ2-7	TGTGCCAGCACCCAGGGAACATCCTACGAGCAGTACTTC	CASTQGTSYEQYF
TRBD1	TRBV19	-	TRBJ1-1	TGTGCCAGTAGTGTTGACAGGGAGAACACTGAAGCTTTCTTT	CASSVDRENTEAFF
-	TRBV7-2	-	TRBJ2-2	TGTGCCAGCAGCTCCTCCCCGGCGGCATCCTTAGGTACCGGGGAGCTGTTTTTT	CASSSSPAASLGTGELFF
TRBD1	TRBV5-6	-	TRBJ1-4	TGTGCCAGCAGCTTTAATCCGGGACAGAGGAATGAAAAACTGTTTTTT	CASSFNPGQRNEKLFF
-	TRBV27	-	TRBJ2-3	TGTGCCAGCAGTCCCCGAACCCAGGGGAAAGTAGATACAGATACGCAGTATTTT	CASSPRTQGKVDTDTQYF
-	TRBV2	-	TRBJ2-7	TGTGCCAGCAGACCGACTAGTTCCGAGCAGTACTTC	CASRPTSSEQYF
TRBD1	TRBV18	-	TRBJ2-2	TGTGCCAGCTCACTACGACAGGGCGGCACCGGGGAGCTGTTTTTT	CASSLRQGGTGELFF
TRBD1	TRBV19	-	TRBJ1-2	TGTGCCAGTAGTACCAAGAGGACAGGGGCTGATGGCTACACCTTC	CASSTKRTGADGYTF
-	TRBV27	-	TRBJ1-6	TGTGCCAGCAGTTTAATGACCGACGCGGCAAAGGGGTCACCCCTCCACTTT	CASSLMTDAAKGSPLHF
-	TRBV4-1	-	TRBJ1-4	TGCGCCAGCAGCCAAGATCCCGGGTTCGGTGAAAAACTGTTTTTT	CASSQDPGFGEKLFF
-	TRBV28	-	TRBJ2-3	TGTGCCAGCAGTTTAATGTCGAGACTTAGCACAGATACGCAGTATTTT	CASSLMSRLSTDTQYF
TRBD2	TRBV5-3	-	TRBJ2-2	TGTGCCAGAAGCTTAAGGCTAGCGGGATCGGTCGGGGAGCTGTTTTTT	CARSLRLAGSVGELFF
-	TRBV12-2	few	TRBJ1-1	TGTGCAAGTCGCTTAAAGGTCGGCGGCGTCACTGAAGCTTTCTTT	CASRLKVGGVTEAFF
TRBD2	TRBV7-3	few	TRBJ2-5	TGTGCCAGCAGCTTAGGGATTAGCGGGGGGCTCCAAGAGACCCAGTACTTC	CASSLGISGGLQETQYF
-	TRBV7-2	-	TRBJ2-3	TGTGCCAGCAGCTTAGATCCAGGTTCCGATACGCAGTATTTT	CASSLDPGSDTQYF
TRBD2	TRBV27	-	TRBJ2-5	TGTGCCAGCAGTTCTCACGATAGCGGGGGAGAGACCCAGTACTTC	CASSSHDSGGETQYF
TRBD2	TRBV14	-	TRBJ2-7	TGTGCCAGCAGCGAGACGGGGCTAGCGGGCGAGCAGTACTTC	CASSETGLAGEQYF
TRBD2	TRBV7-2	-	TRBJ2-1	TGTGCCAGCAGCTTAGGCGGGACTAGCGGGGCCAATGAGCAGTTCTTC	CASSLGGTSGANEQFF
-	TRBV18	-	TRBJ1-3	TGTGCCAGCTCACCGAGAGCGGTTGGAAACACCATATATTTT	CASSPRAVGNTIYF
TRBD1	TRBV18	few	TRBJ2-7	TGTGCCAGCTCACCGGGACAGGGGGAGTACGAGCAGTACTTC	CASSPGQGEYEQYF
-	TRBV19	-	TRBJ1-4	TGTGCCAGTACTCGGCAGGGGGAAAAACTGTTTTTT	CASTRQGEKLFF
-	TRBV12-3/TRBV12-4	-	TRBJ1-2	TGTGCCAGCAGTTACGGGATATACTATGGCTACACCTTC	CASSYGIYYGYTF
TRBD1	TRBV5-6	-	TRBJ1-2	TGTGCCAGCAGCTTGACAGGGGACCTTGGCTACACCTTC	CASSLTGDLGYTF
TRBD1	TRBV28	few	TRBJ1-5	TGTGCCAGCAGTTTTGTCAGGGGGCGGATGAGTGGCAATCAGCCCCAGCATTTT	CASSFVRGRMSGNQPQHF